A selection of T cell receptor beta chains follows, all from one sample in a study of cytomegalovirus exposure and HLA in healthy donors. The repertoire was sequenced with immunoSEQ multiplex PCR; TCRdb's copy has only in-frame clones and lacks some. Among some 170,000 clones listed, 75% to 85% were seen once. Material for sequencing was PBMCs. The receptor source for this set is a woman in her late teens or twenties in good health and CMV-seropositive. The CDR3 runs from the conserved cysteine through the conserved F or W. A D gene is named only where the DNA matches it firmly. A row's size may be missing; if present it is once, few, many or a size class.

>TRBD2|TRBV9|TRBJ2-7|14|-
CASSVSTGGYEQYF
TGTGCCAGCAGCGTCTCTACCGGGGGGTACGAGCAGTACTTC
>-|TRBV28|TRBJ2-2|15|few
CASSLPGFSAGELFF
TGTGCCAGCAGTTTACCAGGGTTCAGCGCCGGGGAGCTGTTTTTT
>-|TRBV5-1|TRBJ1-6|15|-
CASSYNRAAGSPLHF
TGCGCCAGCAGCTACAACAGGGCTGCAGGCTCACCCCTCCACTTT
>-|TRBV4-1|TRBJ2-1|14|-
CASSQDGLGLGRFF
TGCGCCAGCAGCCAAGATGGTTTAGGTTTGGGGCGGTTCTTC
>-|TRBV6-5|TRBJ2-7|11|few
CASSDTYEQYF
TGTGCCAGCAGTGACACCTACGAGCAGTACTTC
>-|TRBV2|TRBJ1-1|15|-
CASGPSPRRNTEAFF
TGTGCCAGCGGCCCCTCCCCCCGCAGAAACACTGAAGCTTTCTTT
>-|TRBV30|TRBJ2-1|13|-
CALTPGAYNEQFF
TGTGCCTTGACCCCCGGGGCCTACAATGAGCAGTTCTTC
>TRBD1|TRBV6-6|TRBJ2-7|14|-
CASSYPSQGNEQYF
TGTGCCAGCAGTTACCCGTCACAGGGGAACGAGCAGTACTTC
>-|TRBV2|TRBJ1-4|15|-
CASSRNGGAWEKLFF
TGTGCCAGCAGCCGAAACGGGGGGGCCTGGGAAAAACTGTTTTTT
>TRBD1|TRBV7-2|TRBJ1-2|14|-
CASSSTTGVYGYTF
TGTGCCAGCAGCTCGACGACAGGGGTCTATGGCTACACCTTC
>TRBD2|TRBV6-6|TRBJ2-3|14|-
CASRGLVIGDTQYF
TGTGCCAGCAGGGGACTAGTAATTGGGGATACGCAGTATTTT
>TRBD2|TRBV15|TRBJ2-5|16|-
CATSRDWRGGSETQYF
TGTGCCACCAGCAGAGATTGGCGGGGAGGGTCAGAGACCCAGTACTTC
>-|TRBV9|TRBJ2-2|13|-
CASSVAGTGELFF
TGTGCCAGCAGCGTAGCGGGGACCGGGGAGCTGTTTTTT
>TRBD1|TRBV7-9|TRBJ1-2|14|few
CASSFGTAIYGYTF
TGTGCCAGCAGCTTTGGGACAGCCATCTATGGCTACACCTTC
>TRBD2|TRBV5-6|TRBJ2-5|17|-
CASSPSLAGGPAETQYF
TGTGCCAGCAGCCCGTCCCTAGCGGGGGGGCCGGCAGAGACCCAGTACTTC
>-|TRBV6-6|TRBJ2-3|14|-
CASSYPTGTDTQYF
TGTGCCAGCAGTTACCCGACTGGTACAGATACGCAGTATTTT
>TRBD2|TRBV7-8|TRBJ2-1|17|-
CASSPSLTSGGYNEQFF
TGTGCCAGCAGCCCTAGCCTCACTAGCGGGGGCTACAATGAGCAGTTCTTC
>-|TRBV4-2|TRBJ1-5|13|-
CASSREVGQPQHF
TGTGCCAGCAGCCGGGAGGTTGGTCAGCCCCAGCATTTT
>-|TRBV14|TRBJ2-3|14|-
CASRPRGATDTQYF
TGTGCCAGCCGACCCCGGGGGGCGACAGATACGCAGTATTTT
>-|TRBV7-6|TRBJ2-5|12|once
CASSDPGETQYF
TGTGCCAGCAGCGACCCAGGAGAGACCCAGTACTTC
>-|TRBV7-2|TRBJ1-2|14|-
CASSLASADYGYTF
TGTGCCAGCAGCTTAGCTTCAGCGGACTATGGCTACACCTTC
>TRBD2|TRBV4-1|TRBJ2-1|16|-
CASSQPLAGKGGEQFF
TGCGCCAGCAGCCAACCACTAGCGGGGAAGGGGGGTGAGCAGTTCTTC
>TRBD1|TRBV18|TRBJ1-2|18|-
CASSLIPGQGAKGDGYTF
TGTGCCAGCTCACTGATCCCGGGACAGGGGGCGAAGGGAGATGGCTACACCTTC
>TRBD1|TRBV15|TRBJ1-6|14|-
CATSTGQGASPLHF
TGTGCCACCAGCACGGGACAGGGGGCTTCACCCCTCCACTTT
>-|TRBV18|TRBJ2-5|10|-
CASSGETQYF
TGTGCCAGCTCCGGTGAGACCCAGTACTTC
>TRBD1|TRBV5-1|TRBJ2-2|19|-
CASGLRSPGTGAITGELFF
TGCGCCAGCGGGTTGCGAAGCCCCGGGACAGGGGCCATCACCGGGGAGCTGTTTTTT
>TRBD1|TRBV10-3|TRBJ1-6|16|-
CAISDRGPSGNSPLHF
TGTGCCATCAGTGACAGGGGGCCGTCCGGGAATTCACCCCTCCACTTT
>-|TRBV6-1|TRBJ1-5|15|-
CASLGGGVSNQPQHF
TGTGCCAGCTTGGGGGGAGGAGTTAGCAATCAGCCCCAGCATTTT
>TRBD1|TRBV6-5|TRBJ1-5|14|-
CASIYGQGNQPQHF
TGTGCCAGCATCTACGGACAGGGCAACCAGCCCCAGCATTTT